A selection of T cell receptor beta chains follows, all from one sample in a study of blood T cells in healthy people across ages. MiXCR, run by TCRdb on the 5' RACE reads, gives a single entry per CDR3 protein. The table shows about 580,000 distinct CDR3 sequences, with roughly 43% occurring only once. Sequencing input: blood. These receptors were collected from a man at least 80 years old in good health. Each CDR3 is given with its conserved first and last residue. The D gene is left open where the match is weak. The size entry is marked missing in some rows and otherwise reads once, few, many or a size class.

V	size	J	D	CDR3	DNA
TRBV27	-	TRBJ2-1	-	CASTKVSSGRNEQFF	TGTGCCAGCACTAAAGTCAGTAGCGGTCGCAATGAGCAGTTCTTC
TRBV10-3	-	TRBJ2-1	TRBD1	CAISAAGTVLPGQFF	TGTGCCATCAGTGCTGCCGGGACAGTCTTACCTGGGCAGTTCTTC
TRBV6-2/TRBV6-3	-	TRBJ2-1	-	CASTQSSYNEQFF	TGTGCTTCGACTCAGAGCTCCTACAATGAGCAGTTCTTC
TRBV7-2	-	TRBJ2-1	TRBD2	CASSLQTRAGAQETQFF	TGTGCCAGCAGCCTCCAAACTCGAGCGGGGGCCCAAGAGACCCAGTTCTTC
TRBV7-2	-	TRBJ2-1	TRBD2	CASSLRSGSSYNEQFF	TGTGCCAGCAGCTTGCGTAGCGGGAGTTCCTACAATGAGCAGTTCTTC
TRBV3-1	few	TRBJ1-2	-	CASTDLNYGYTF	TGTGCCAGCACCGACCTCAACTATGGCTACACCTTC
TRBV5-1	-	TRBJ2-7	-	CASSYYSGSVDEQYF	TGCGCCAGCAGCTATTACAGTGGTAGTGTGGACGAGCAGTACTTC
TRBV20-1	-	TRBJ2-3	-	CSARDFATGDTQYF	TGCAGTGCTAGAGATTTTGCGACGGGAGATACGCAGTATTTT
TRBV28	-	TRBJ2-1	-	CASSTRTEQFF	TGTGCCAGCAGTACTAGGACTGAGCAGTTCTTC
TRBV7-2	-	TRBJ2-1	-	CASSLAIGDTYNEQFF	TGTGCCAGCAGCTTAGCGATTGGAGATACCTACAATGAGCAGTTCTTC
TRBV20-1	-	TRBJ2-1	TRBD2	CSARGRGSGINEQFF	TGCAGTGCTAGAGGAAGGGGTAGCGGGATCAATGAGCAGTTCTTC
TRBV7-2	-	TRBJ1-1	TRBD1	CASSLAGTDNTEAFF	TGTGCCAGCAGCTTAGCGGGGACAGATAACACTGAAGCTTTCTTT
TRBV6-6	many	TRBJ2-5	-	CASSFQAFQETQYF	TGTGCCAGCAGCTTCCAGGCGTTTCAAGAGACCCAGTACTTC